The 24 T cell receptor beta chains listed next were all sequenced from one sample in a study of T-cell reconstitution after alpha-beta-depleted transplantation in children. Using unique molecular identifiers, the investigators prepared the TCRbeta library. TCRdb reprocessed the PCR reads with MiXCR, giving one entry per CDR3 protein. The sample lists around 490,000 distinct CDR3 sequences, around 10% seen once, with approximately 15% in the top ten. Sequencing was performed on PBMCs, mostly from graft donor cells, taken 180 days after TCRalphabeta/CD19-depleted stem cell transplant. The receptors stem from a female patient between 2 and 15 years old who had a stem cell transplant for aplastic anemia, so the T cells may come from the graft donor.

The chain recombines TRBV11-3 with TRBJ2-1, with D perhaps TRBD1 (5 bases). The CDR3 covers 12 residues. Germline values: CDR1 SGHNT, CDR2 YENEEA. V was trimmed by 5 bases and J by 9 bases, leaving 11 bases between them. The CDR3 bases are TGTGCCAGCAGCACGAGACAGATTGAGCAGTTCTTC. It specifies CASSTRQIEQFF.

The V call is TRBV18, the J call TRBJ1-2, with TRBD1 matching over 9 bases. J gave up 0 bases and V 1 base, and 3 bases lay outside the gene matches. Germline CDR1 is KGHSH and CDR2 is LQKENI. The CDR3 runs to 16 residues. DNA for the CDR3: TGTGCCAGCTCACCACAGGACAGGGGATCTAACTATGGCTACACCTTC. Translated: CASSPQDRGSNYGYTF.

This clonotype occurred a few times. The rearrangement joins TRBV2 to TRBJ2-2, with no clear D. V lost 6 bases and J 0 bases, leaving 14 bases between the germline ends. This CDR3 spans 16 amino acids. Per the germline V gene, CDR1 is SNHLY and CDR2 is FYNNEI. The DNA of the CDR3 is TGTGCCAGCAGGAGGTCGCTGGCAGCGAACACCGGGGAGCTGTTTTTT. It codes for CASRRSLAANTGELFF.

This clonotype was counted between two and nine times. This sequence joins TRBV24-1 and TRBJ2-1; 9 bases fit TRBD1. CDR1 is KGHDR and CDR2 is SFDVKD in the germline V gene. The CDR3 is made up of 16 amino acids. J lost 7 bases, V lost 4 bases, and 10 bases had no gene match. Here the CDR3 DNA reads TGTGCCACCAGTGACCGGGACAGGGCATGGGAGAATGAGCAGTTCTTC. Its translation: CATSDRDRAWENEQFF.

The rearrangement uses TRBV4-2 and TRBJ2-3; 11 bases map to TRBD2. Unmatched junction bases numbered 7, after V lost 0 bases and J lost 2 bases. In germline, CDR1 is LGHNA, CDR2 YNFKEQ. CDR3 size: 18 residues. The CDR3 protein is CASSQELAGVRNTDTQYF. CDR3 DNA: TGTGCCAGCAGCCAAGAACTAGCGGGAGTTCGGAACACAGATACGCAGTATTTT.

The chain couples TRBV5-5 to TRBJ2-7; D may correspond to TRBD1 or TRBD2 (5 bases each). V was cut by 2 bases and J by 2 bases, with 20 bases left in between. Per germline, CDR1 SGHKS and CDR2 YYEKEE (reference sequence). The CDR3 contains 17 residues. CDR3 bases: TGTGCCAGCAGCTTTCTAACGGGACCAAAATTGACCTACGAGCAGTACGTC. This codes for CASSFLTGPKLTYEQYV.

This clonotype was detected a few times. The chain has TRBV29-1 and TRBJ2-7; 10 bases are shared with TRBD2. The CDR3 length is 13 residues. CDR1 and CDR2 (germline): SQVTM, ANQGSEA. V was pared by 7 bases and J by 9 bases, with 12 bases of the junction left unmatched. CDR3 nucleotides: TGCAGCGCCTCAAGCGGGGGGGCCCAGGGGCAGTACTTC. It translates to CSASSGGAQGQYF.

The chain links TRBV21-1 to TRBJ2-2; whether TRBD1, the table's D call, matches the DNA was not checked. TRBV21-1 is a documented pseudogene. The CDR3 consists of 17 residues. The CDR3 spells CASSAPTGQGEAGELFF. The CDR3 nucleotides are TGTGCCAGCAGCGCTCCCACGGGACAGGGTGAGGCCGGGGAGCTGTTTTTT.

This clonotype was found a few times. The chain carries TRBV7-8 and TRBJ2-3; weak D call: TRBD2 (6 bases). Germline CDR1 and CDR2: SGHVS and FQNEAQ. V lost 2 bases, J lost 2 bases, and 20 bases lay in between. The length of the CDR3 is 18 residues. The CDR3 DNA follows: TGTGCCAGCAGCTTACCGCTTCTTCTCGGGAGCTTCACAGATACGCAGTATTTT. It encodes CASSLPLLLGSFTDTQYF.

The V and J genes are TRBV4-2 and TRBJ2-4, with a possible D match to TRBD1 (5 bases). Trimming left V 1 base short and J 0 bases short, with 7 bases between. The CDR3 spans 15 residues. Germline values: CDR1 LGHNA, CDR2 YNFKEQ. CDR3 region: CASSQGDRAKNIQYF. The CDR3 DNA reads TGTGCCAGCAGCCAAGGAGACAGAGCCAAAAACATTCAGTACTTC.

V and J are TRBV19 and TRBJ2-1; 11 nucleotides match TRBD1. Unmatched junction bases numbered 5, after V lost 4 bases and J lost 3 bases. This CDR3 has 16 amino acids. Germline-derived CDR1 and CDR2 are LNHDA and SQIVND (reference sequence). The CDR3 region is CASSTTGTGGYNEQFF. As DNA, the CDR3 is TGTGCCAGTAGTACAACCGGGACAGGGGGCTACAATGAGCAGTTCTTC.

This chain uses TRBV30 with TRBJ2-7, with a tentative D call TRBD1 (5 bases). The CDR3 is made up of 13 amino acids. V lost 1 base to trimming and J lost 3 bases, with 10 bases between them. The germline V gene has CDR1 GTSNPN and CDR2 SVGIG (reference sequence). CDR3 protein: CAWSDDSYYEQYV. The CDR3 DNA sequence: TGTGCCTGGAGTGATGACAGTTACTACGAGCAGTACGTC.

The chain uses TRBV7-8 and TRBJ2-1; TRBD2 is a possible D gene (6 bases). Between the trimmed V and J ends, which lost 7 bases and 3 bases, there was a span of 7 bases. The germline V gene encodes CDR1 SGHVS and CDR2 FQNEAQ. The CDR3 covers 12 residues. As DNA, the CDR3 is TGTGCCAGCAAGGAGGGCTACAATGAGCAGTTCTTC. Its protein product is CASKEGYNEQFF.

There are many counts of this clonotype. This chain links TRBV14 with TRBJ2-1; 9 nucleotides align to TRBD2. In germline, CDR1 is SGHDN, CDR2 FVKESK. V was clipped by 4 bases and J by 1 base; unmatched bases: 20. The CDR3 loop spans 21 amino acids. The CDR3 coding sequence is TGTGCCAGCAGCCTTCGGTTCGTCTCAGCCCGCGGACTAGCGTCCTACAATGAGCAGTTCTTC. This gives the protein CASSLRFVSARGLASYNEQFF.

This clonotype was seen a handful of times. The V and J genes are TRBV9 and TRBJ2-3; D call uncertain. The germline V gene has CDR1 SGDLS and CDR2 YYNGEE. CDR3 length: 15 residues. V gave up 0 bases and J gave up 0 bases, with 8 bases separating them. The DNA for the CDR3 is TGTGCCAGCAGCGTAGACTCAACTAGCACAGATACGCAGTATTTT. Residues: CASSVDSTSTDTQYF.

V is TRBV15 and J is TRBJ2-1, with no clear D. The CDR3 runs to 15 residues. Germline V CDR1 and CDR2: LNHNV, YYDKDF (reference sequence). V lost 1 base and J lost 3, with 10 bases in between. The CDR3 reads CATSRVDQFYNEQFF. CDR3 DNA sequence: TGTGCCACCAGCAGAGTGGACCAGTTCTACAATGAGCAGTTCTTC.

The chain couples TRBV6-5 to TRBJ2-7, with TRBD2 matching over 8 bases. With 2 bases clipped from V and 5 bases from J, the junction kept 8 bases outside the gene matches. Germline V gene lookup returns CDR1 MNHEY and CDR2 SVGAGI. There are 15 residues in the CDR3. Here the CDR3 reads CASSYGDSGIDEQYV. In nucleotides, the CDR3 is TGTGCCAGCAGTTACGGAGATAGCGGGATCGACGAGCAGTACGTC.

The rearrangement uses TRBV5-1 and TRBJ2-5; D not certain. The germline CDR1 and CDR2 sequences are SGHRS and YFSETQ. The CDR3 totals 14 residues. V was shortened by 0 bases and J by 5 bases, with 11 bases between the two germline ends. The CDR3 nucleotides read TGCGCCAGCAGCTTGGGTCAGCCCGCGGAGACCCAGTACTTC. Its protein product is CASSLGQPAETQYF.

This clonotype was detected only a few times. The genes are TRBV7-6 and TRBJ1-1; 7 bases are a match to TRBD1. The germline gives CDR1 SGHVS, CDR2 FNYEAQ. This CDR3 is built from 15 residues. J was trimmed by 4 bases and V by 5 bases; bases with no gene match: 10. In DNA form, the CDR3 reads TGTGCCAGCAGCCCGATCGACAGGGCCTCCACTGAAGCTTTCTTT. Translating gives CASSPIDRASTEAFF.

This clonotype was counted many times. The chain employs TRBV20-1 and TRBJ2-6; no definite D call. The V and J ends lost 6 bases and 0 bases respectively, with 6 bases between them. This CDR3 is 13 amino acids long. The germline gives CDR1 DFQATT, CDR2 SNEGSKA (reference sequence). The CDR3 DNA sequence: TGCAGTGCAATTAGCTCTGGGGCCAACGTCCTGACTTTC. Its translation is CSAISSGANVLTF.

This clonotype was seen a handful of times. The chain combines TRBV6-5 with TRBJ2-1, with D tentatively TRBD1 or TRBD2 (5 bases each). V was cut by 0 bases and J by 6 bases, with 12 bases left in between. CDR3 length equals 15 residues. Germline-derived CDR1 and CDR2 are MNHEY and SVGAGI. The CDR3 loop reads CASSYSWDPPNEQFF. The CDR3 DNA reads TGTGCCAGCAGTTACTCATGGGACCCCCCCAATGAGCAGTTCTTC.

V gene TRBV7-2 combines with J gene TRBJ2-7, with 7 bases that match TRBD2. Trimming took 3 bases from V and 12 from J; bases not matched to a gene: 14. Germline V gene lookup returns CDR1 SGHTA and CDR2 FQGNSA. The CDR3 has 14 residues. The chain's CDR3 is CASSLGLWRERMYV. The CDR3 DNA reads TGTGCCAGCAGCTTGGGTCTCTGGCGGGAGAGAATGTACGTC.

This clonotype showed up just a few times. The chain employs TRBV20-1 and TRBJ2-1; 8 nucleotides line up with TRBD2. This CDR3 spans 14 amino acids. Germline loops: CDR1 DFQATT, CDR2 SNEGSKA (reference sequence). V dropped 6 bases and J dropped 3; count of bases not matched to a gene: 7. DNA of the CDR3: TGCAGTGCGTGGCCGGGACTAGACTACAATGAGCAGTTCTTC. It is translated as CSAWPGLDYNEQFF.

In its sample, this clonotype was seen many times. V usage is TRBV20-1 and J usage is TRBJ1-2; D perhaps matches TRBD1 (6 bases). With 3 bases removed from V and 1 base from J, the gap between germline ends came to 12 bases. CDR1 and CDR2 from the germline V gene are DFQATT and SNEGSKA (reference sequence). The CDR3 extends over 14 amino acids. In DNA form, the CDR3 reads TGCAGTGCTAGGCGGACAGTGCATAACTATGGCTACACCTTC. It codes for CSARRTVHNYGYTF.